Below are 10 T cell receptor beta chains sequenced from a single sample in a study of graft-versus-host responses after intestinal transplantation. Profiling relied on immunoSEQ multiplex PCR, and the TCRdb table lists in-frame clones only, not all of them. The repertoire consists of 85,000 to 130,000 clones, with roughly 90% occurring once and the leading ten covering roughly 1%. These receptors have no identified antigens. This material consisted of unstimulated CD4+ T cells sorted from spleen or lymph node cells, taken before intestinal transplant. The receptors stem from a human donor who received an intestinal transplant.

V gene TRBV9 combines with J gene TRBJ1-2; D remains ambiguous. V lost 0 bases, J lost 7 bases, and 16 bases lay in between. Germline V CDR1 and CDR2: SGDLS, YYNGEE. CDR3 length equals 15 residues. CDR3 in DNA: TGTGCCAGCAGCGTAGCGAGTATGGAATCGAGTGGCTACACCTTC. Translated, it gives CASSVASMESSGYTF.

The rearrangement links TRBV10-3 to TRBJ1-4, with TRBD1 matching over 8 bases. Germline loops: CDR1 ENHRY, CDR2 SYGVKD. V was clipped by 6 bases and J by 8 bases; unmatched bases: 8. The CDR3 is 14 amino acids. CDR3 sequence (DNA): TGTGCCATCAGCAAGGACAGGGCAAGGGAAAAACTGTTTTTT. Translating it yields CAISKDRAREKLFF.

The chain uses TRBV4-1 and TRBJ2-1; 8 bases align to TRBD2. Germline V gives CDR1 MGHRA, CDR2 YSYEKL. With V trimmed by 0 bases and J by 3 bases, 7 bases remained unmatched. This CDR3 comprises 17 residues. CDR3 DNA: TGCGCCAGCAGCCAAGATAAGGGGACTAGAGGCTACAATGAGCAGTTCTTC. Translating gives CASSQDKGTRGYNEQFF.

The chain uses TRBV18 and TRBJ1-2; no reliable D call. The CDR3 is 14 residues long. V was cut by 6 bases and J by 3 bases, with 14 bases left in between. Germline-derived CDR1 and CDR2 are KGHSH and LQKENI. The CDR3 sequence is CASSTGVFDYGYTF. The CDR3 coding sequence is TGTGCCAGCTCCACCGGGGTTTTCGACTATGGCTACACCTTC.

V is TRBV25-1 and J is TRBJ1-1; the match to TRBD1 covers 9 bases. This CDR3 region has 14 residues. The J segment lost 7 bases and the V segment lost 7 bases, leaving 10 bases of the junction unmatched. Per germline, CDR1 MGHDK and CDR2 SYGVNS. The CDR3 spells CASMPGTGRVEAFF. Written as DNA, the CDR3 is TGTGCCAGCATGCCGGGGACAGGGAGGGTTGAAGCTTTCTTT.

This chain links TRBV30 with TRBJ2-4; no definite D call. This CDR3 is 15 amino acids long. Trimming took 3 bases from V and 0 from J, leaving 12 bases between them. From germline, CDR1 is GTSNPN and CDR2 SVGIG (reference sequence). The CDR3 here is CAWSASVVAKNIQYF. The CDR3 DNA sequence: TGTGCCTGGAGCGCCTCCGTGGTAGCCAAAAACATTCAGTACTTC.

The chain links TRBV5-1 to TRBJ1-3, with TRBD1 matching 9 bases. The V and J ends lost 3 bases and 8 bases, in that order; junction bases with no gene match: 3. The CDR3 length is 13 residues. Germline V gene data show CDR1 as SGHRS and CDR2 as YFSETQ. CDR3 sequence (DNA): TGCGCCAGCAGCTGGGGACAGGGACACACCATATATTTT. Its translation: CASSWGQGHTIYF. Using reference TRBV5-1 and TRBJ1-3 for the parts outside the CDR3, the full variable domain is KAGVTQTPRYLIKTRGQQVTLSCSPISGHRSVSWYQQTPGQGLQFLFEYFSETQRNKGNFPGRFSGRQFSNSRSEMNVSTLELGDSALYLCASSWGQGHTIYFGEGSWLTVV.

V usage is TRBV6-5 and J usage is TRBJ1-2; 8 positions agree with TRBD1. V lost 6 bases and J lost 4; bases outside the gene matches: 4. The CDR3 is 13 residues long. Germline CDR1 is MNHEY and CDR2 is SVGAGI. CDR3 DNA sequence: TGTGCCAGCAGAACGGACAGGGCCTATGGCTACACCTTC. Its translation is CASRTDRAYGYTF.

The V gene is TRBV6-5, the J gene TRBJ1-1, with 9 bases fitting TRBD1. The CDR3 covers 15 residues. The germline V gene has CDR1 MNHEY and CDR2 SVGAGI. Trimming took 6 bases from V and 7 from J; bases not matched to a gene: 12. The CDR3 reads CASRPPGQGRSEAFF. DNA for the CDR3: TGTGCCAGCAGACCCCCGGGACAGGGTAGGAGTGAAGCTTTCTTT.

The CDR3, as DNA: TGTGCCAGCAGCCTCGCGGGAGATCAGCCCCAGCATTTT. The encoded protein is CASSLAGDQPQHF. The genes are TRBV9 and TRBJ1-5; D unclear. The CDR3 contains 13 residues. Trimming left V 4 bases short and J 5 bases short, with 10 bases between. Germline lookup yields CDR1 SGDLS and CDR2 YYNGEE.